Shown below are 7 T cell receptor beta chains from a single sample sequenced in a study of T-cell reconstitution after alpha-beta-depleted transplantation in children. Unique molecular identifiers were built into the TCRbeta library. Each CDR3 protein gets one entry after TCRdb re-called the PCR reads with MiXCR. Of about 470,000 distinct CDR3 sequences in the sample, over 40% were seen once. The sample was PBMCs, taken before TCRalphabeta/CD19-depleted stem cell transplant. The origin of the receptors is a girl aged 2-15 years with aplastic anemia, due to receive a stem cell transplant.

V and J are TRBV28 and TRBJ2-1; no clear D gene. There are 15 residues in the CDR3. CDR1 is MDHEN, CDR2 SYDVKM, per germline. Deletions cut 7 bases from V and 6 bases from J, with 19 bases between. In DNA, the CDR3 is TGTGCCAGCAAGGGCATGGTCTTCAAGGGCAATGAGCAGTTCTTC. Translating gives CASKGMVFKGNEQFF.

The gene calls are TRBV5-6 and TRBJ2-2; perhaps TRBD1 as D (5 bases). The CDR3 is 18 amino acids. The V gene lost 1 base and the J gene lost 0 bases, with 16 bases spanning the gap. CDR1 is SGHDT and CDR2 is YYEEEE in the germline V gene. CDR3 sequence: CASSLSDRPGPNTGELFF. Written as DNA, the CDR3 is TGTGCCAGCAGCTTGTCCGACAGACCTGGTCCGAACACCGGGGAGCTGTTTTTT.

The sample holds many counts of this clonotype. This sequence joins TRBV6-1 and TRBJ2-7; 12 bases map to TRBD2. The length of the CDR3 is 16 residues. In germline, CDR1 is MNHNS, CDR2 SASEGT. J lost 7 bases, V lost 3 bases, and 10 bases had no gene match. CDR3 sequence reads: CASSDSGLAGPREQYF. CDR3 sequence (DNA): TGTGCCAGCAGTGATTCGGGACTAGCGGGTCCTAGAGAGCAGTACTTC.

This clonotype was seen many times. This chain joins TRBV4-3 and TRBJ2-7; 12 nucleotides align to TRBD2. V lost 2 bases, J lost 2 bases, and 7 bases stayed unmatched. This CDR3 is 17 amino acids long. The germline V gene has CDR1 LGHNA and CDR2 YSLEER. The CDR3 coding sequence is TGCGCCAGCAGCCAATCAACCCCTAGCGGGAGGGCCTACGAGCAGTACTTC. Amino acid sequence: CASSQSTPSGRAYEQYF.

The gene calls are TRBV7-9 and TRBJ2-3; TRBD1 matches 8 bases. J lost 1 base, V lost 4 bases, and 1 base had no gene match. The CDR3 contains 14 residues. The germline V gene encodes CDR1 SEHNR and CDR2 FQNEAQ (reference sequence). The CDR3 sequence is CASSWGQGTDTQYF. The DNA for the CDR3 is TGTGCCAGCAGCTGGGGACAGGGCACAGATACGCAGTATTTT. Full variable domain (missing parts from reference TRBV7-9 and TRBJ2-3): DTGVSQNPRHKITKRGQNVTFRCDPISEHNRLYWYRQTLGQGPEFLTYFQNEAQLEKSRLLSDRFSAERPKGSFSTLEIQRTEQGDSAMYLCASSWGQGTDTQYFGPGTRLTVL.

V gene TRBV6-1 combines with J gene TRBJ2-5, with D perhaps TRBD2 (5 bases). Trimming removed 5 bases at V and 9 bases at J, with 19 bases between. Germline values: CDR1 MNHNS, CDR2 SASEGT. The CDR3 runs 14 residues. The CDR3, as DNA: TGTGCCAGCAGTCCCGGGCCATCGGGAACGGCCCAGTACTTC. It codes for CASSPGPSGTAQYF.

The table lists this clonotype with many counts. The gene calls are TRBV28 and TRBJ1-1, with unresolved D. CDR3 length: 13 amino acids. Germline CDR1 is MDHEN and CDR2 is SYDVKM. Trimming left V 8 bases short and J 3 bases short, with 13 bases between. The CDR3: CASGYRAYTEAFF. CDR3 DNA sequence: TGTGCCAGCGGGTACCGGGCTTACACTGAAGCTTTCTTT.